A selection of T cell receptor beta chains follows, all from one sample in a study of cytomegalovirus exposure and HLA in healthy donors. Repertoires were generated with immunoSEQ multiplex PCR, while TCRdb's copy carries only in-frame clones and drops some. This table has approximately 130,000 clones, around 80% appearing once. The sequenced sample was PBMCs. These receptors came from a woman between 40 and 50 years old in good health and CMV-seronegative. Both conserved end residues are trimmed from each CDR3.

V	J	CDR3
TRBV9	TRBJ2-7	ASSVGPGTSYEQY
TRBV28	TRBJ2-1	ASSQGDMDYNEQF
TRBV12-5	TRBJ2-2	ASGLSSGRVSGELF
TRBV6-5	TRBJ2-3	ASRVGQAADTQY
TRBV9	TRBJ2-5	ASSAYEGRGTQY
TRBV10-3	TRBJ2-3	AIRVDGGVSSTDTQY
TRBV5-5	TRBJ1-1	ASSLELMNTEAF
TRBV19	TRBJ2-5	ASSMTGPGQTQY
TRBV23-1	TRBJ1-2	ASSQSAGSGRKYGYT
TRBV19	TRBJ1-1	ASSISGTVHTEAF
TRBV5-1	TRBJ1-4	ASSLDSTGSLPTNEKLF
TRBV5-6	TRBJ1-4	ASSSQGANEKLF
TRBV19	TRBJ1-1	ATSNRVMGTEAF
TRBV21-1	TRBJ1-2	ASSKGGTPGQGRHNYGYT
TRBV29-1	TRBJ2-5	SAASGGGETQY
TRBV11-2	TRBJ2-3	ASSSPISGGGTDTQY
TRBV14	TRBJ1-1	ASSLVMLEGTEAF
TRBV25-1	TRBJ1-2	ASSTRGANAANYGYT
TRBV5-1	TRBJ2-7	ASSLASGINYEQY
TRBV28	TRBJ1-3	ASRPGGSGNTIY
TRBV11-2	TRBJ1-1	ASSLKFTGTEAF
TRBV6-4	TRBJ1-2	AARPGSWFSGYT
TRBV4-1	TRBJ2-3	ASSQEKSPGADTQY
TRBV27	TRBJ2-7	ASSFRGDYEQY
TRBV30	TRBJ1-6	AWSVRQDNSPLH
TRBV6-5	TRBJ1-2	ASSFRTDYGYT
TRBV28	TRBJ1-2	ASSVTGYGYT
TRBV2	TRBJ2-1	ASIPDSSYNEQF
TRBV11-2	TRBJ2-7	ASSHSAGLASYEQY
TRBV5-1	TRBJ2-3	ASSLAGDRITDTQY
TRBV4-2	TRBJ2-2	ASSQQGTSGMDGELF
TRBV18	TRBJ2-7	ASSTGSSYEQY
TRBV4-2	TRBJ2-6	ASSRDRVSGANVLT
TRBV14	TRBJ2-7	ASSVTYEQY
TRBV29-1	TRBJ2-3	SVERAETDTQY
TRBV11-3	TRBJ2-1	ASSGPTGVIDEQF
TRBV27	TRBJ1-2	ASSPGGYGYT
TRBV7-9	TRBJ2-7	ASSLSESEQY
TRBV10-3	TRBJ1-1	AISSFLTGAVMNTEAF
TRBV28	TRBJ2-5	ASSLGSETQY
TRBV5-6	TRBJ1-2	ASSLGGPGAANYGYT
TRBV6-6	TRBJ2-5	ASSYPSGPQETQY
TRBV28	TRBJ2-3	ATLTSGTISTDTQY
TRBV6-1	TRBJ2-5	ASSVGTGEIETQY
TRBV9	TRBJ1-4	ASSADRGPTNEKLF
TRBV10-3	TRBJ1-5	AISESGTDQPQH
TRBV9	TRBJ1-3	ASSADPTGAGNTIY